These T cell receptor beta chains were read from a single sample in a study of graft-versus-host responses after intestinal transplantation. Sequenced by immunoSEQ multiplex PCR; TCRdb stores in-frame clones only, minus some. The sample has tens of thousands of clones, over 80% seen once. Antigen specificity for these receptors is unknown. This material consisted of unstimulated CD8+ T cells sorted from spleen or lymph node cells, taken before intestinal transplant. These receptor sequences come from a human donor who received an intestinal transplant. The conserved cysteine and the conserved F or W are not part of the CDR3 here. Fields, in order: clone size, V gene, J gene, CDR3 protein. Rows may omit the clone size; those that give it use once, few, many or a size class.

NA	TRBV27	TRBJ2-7	ASSLKGQALYEQY
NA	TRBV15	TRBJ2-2	ATSRGVANTGELF
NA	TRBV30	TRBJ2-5	AWAREGPETQY
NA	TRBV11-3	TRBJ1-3	ASSPTGEGNTIY
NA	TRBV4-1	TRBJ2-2	ASSQGTTTGELF
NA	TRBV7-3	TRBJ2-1	ASSLAVGHYNEQF
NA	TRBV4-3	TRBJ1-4	ASGRTGVNEKLF
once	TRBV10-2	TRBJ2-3	ASSETPGLVLDTQY
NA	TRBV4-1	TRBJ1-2	ASSQVWVPALYGYT
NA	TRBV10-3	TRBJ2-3	AISGPAGGRTDTQY
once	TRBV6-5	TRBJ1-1	ASVPGGTNTEAF
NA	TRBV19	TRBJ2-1	ASSVAGGPTAQF
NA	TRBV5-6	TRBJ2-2	ASSLRYTGELF
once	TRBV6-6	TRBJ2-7	ASTKFGGYEQY
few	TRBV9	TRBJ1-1	ASSVGVDTEAF
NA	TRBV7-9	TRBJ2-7	ASSLAAESYEQY
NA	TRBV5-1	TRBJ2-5	ASSLVRPGETQY
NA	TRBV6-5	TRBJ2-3	ASATSGVDTQY
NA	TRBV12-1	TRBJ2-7	ASSGHVRSYEQY
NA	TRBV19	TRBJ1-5	ASSIPTDYSNQPQH
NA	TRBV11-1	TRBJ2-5	ASSLRRTQETQY
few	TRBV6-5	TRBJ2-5	ASSYTQGLAQETQY
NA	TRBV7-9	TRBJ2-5	ASSGHTSGGPGETQY
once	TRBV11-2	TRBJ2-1	ASSLDPLAGNEQF
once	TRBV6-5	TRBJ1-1	ASSPTGGTEAF
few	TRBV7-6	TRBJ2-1	ASSLAVLPASGGDSYNEQF
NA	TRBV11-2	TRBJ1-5	ASSLGGENQPQH
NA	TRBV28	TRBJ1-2	ASRPDGTNYGYT
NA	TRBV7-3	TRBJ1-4	ASKTFNEKLF
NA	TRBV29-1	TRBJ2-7	SVATGSYEQY
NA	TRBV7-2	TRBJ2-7	ASSLRTGVIHEQY
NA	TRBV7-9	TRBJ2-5	ASSLRVPGIETQY
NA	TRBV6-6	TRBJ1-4	ASSYGQAEKLF
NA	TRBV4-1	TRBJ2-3	ASSQVGGAGTDTQY
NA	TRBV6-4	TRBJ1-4	ASSDPGNEKLF
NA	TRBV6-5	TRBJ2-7	ASSHSWTAEQY
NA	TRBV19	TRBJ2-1	ASNPTSGGFNEQF
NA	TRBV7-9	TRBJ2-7	ASSLGFDGTIYEQY
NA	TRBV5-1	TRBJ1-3	ASRTGTGAGNTIY
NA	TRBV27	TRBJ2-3	ASSLLEVGTQY
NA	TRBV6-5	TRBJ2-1	ASSYLAGGTEQF
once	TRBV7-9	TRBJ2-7	ASSLGAKSPYEQY
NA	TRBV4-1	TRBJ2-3	ASSQEGLAGTDTQY
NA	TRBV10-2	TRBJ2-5	ASCIYRGEGEETQY
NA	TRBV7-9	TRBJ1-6	ASSTGTRSPLH
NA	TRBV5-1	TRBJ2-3	ASSLAAGPSRHTQY
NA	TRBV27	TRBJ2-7	ASSLASGSFHEQY
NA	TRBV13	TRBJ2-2	ASSLLGLAGGLPTGELF
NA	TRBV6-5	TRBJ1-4	ASSLQGGTNEKLF
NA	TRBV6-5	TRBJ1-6	ASTLGQGTSPLH
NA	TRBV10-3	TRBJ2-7	AISDSQAVGYEQY
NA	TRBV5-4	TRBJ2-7	ASRRDRGIYEQY
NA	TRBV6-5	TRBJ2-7	ASSADRGGGYEQY
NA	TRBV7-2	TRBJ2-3	ASSLGTNTDTQY
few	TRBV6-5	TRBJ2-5	ASSYQRGGQETQY
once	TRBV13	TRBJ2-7	ASSFSGVGEQY
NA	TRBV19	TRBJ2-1	ASSRQGPYNEQF
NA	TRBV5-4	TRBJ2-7	ASSLLNRSYEQY
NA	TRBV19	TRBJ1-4	ASSYTGSGNEKLF
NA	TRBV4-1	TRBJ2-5	ASSQGTGPQETQY